This is a list of T cell receptor beta chains from one sample in a study of beta chain features in type 1 diabetes. Produced via immunoSEQ multiplex PCR; TCRdb's table is partial and in-frame only. This table has just over 450,000 clones, roughly 30% appearing once. The sequencing sample was made of naive CD4+ T cells from blood. The source is a man aged 18 to 30 in good health. Each CDR3 is given with its conserved first and last residue. The D gene is left open where the match is weak. Size values are once, few and many counts, or a class for expanded clones, and some rows have none.

abundance	v_gene	j_gene	d_gene	CDR3aa	CDR3nt
-	TRBV29-1	TRBJ1-2	-	CSVRSPSYGYTF	TGCAGCGTTCGAAGCCCTTCCTATGGCTACACCTTC
-	TRBV7-3	TRBJ2-1	-	CASRYIADSYNEQFF	TGTGCCAGCAGGTATATAGCGGATTCCTACAATGAGCAGTTCTTC
few	TRBV7-2	TRBJ2-1	-	CASSLALVGGKQFF	TGTGCCAGCAGCTTAGCTCTAGTGGGGGGTAAGCAGTTCTTC
-	TRBV6-1	TRBJ2-7	-	CASLGFFEQYF	TGTGCCAGCCTAGGATTCTTCGAGCAGTACTTC
-	TRBV7-2	TRBJ2-7	TRBD1	CASSSAYRGYEQYF	TGTGCCAGCAGCTCCGCGTACAGGGGCTACGAGCAGTACTTC
-	TRBV30	TRBJ2-7	-	CAWKQDLEQYF	TGTGCCTGGAAACAGGACCTCGAGCAGTACTTC
few	TRBV9	TRBJ1-4	TRBD1	CASSYRGEDEKLFF	TGTGCCAGCAGTTACAGGGGAGAGGATGAAAAACTGTTTTTT
few	TRBV19	TRBJ2-1	TRBD2	CASSRTLSGRGDNEQFF	TGTGCCAGTAGCCGGACTCTTAGCGGGAGAGGGGACAATGAGCAGTTCTTC
few	TRBV27	TRBJ2-1	TRBD2	CASKWGSGRAKGNEQFF	TGTGCCAGCAAGTGGGGTAGCGGGAGGGCCAAGGGCAATGAGCAGTTCTTC
-	TRBV5-4	TRBJ2-7	TRBD1	CASSDRATYEQYF	TGTGCCAGCAGTGACAGGGCTACTTACGAGCAGTACTTC
few	TRBV29-1	TRBJ2-5	TRBD2	CSARSGGETQYF	TGCAGCGCCCGAAGCGGGGGAGAGACCCAGTACTTC
few	TRBV14	TRBJ2-1	-	CASSQGQGVNYNEQFF	TGTGCCAGCAGCCAAGGTCAGGGAGTAAACTACAATGAGCAGTTCTTC
-	TRBV12-5	TRBJ2-7	-	CASGFSTSGEQYF	TGTGCTAGTGGTTTCTCCACCTCGGGAGAGCAGTACTTC
-	TRBV9	TRBJ2-5	TRBD2	CASSARPLAGMIQETQYF	TGTGCCAGCAGCGCGCGGCCTTTAGCGGGCATGATCCAAGAGACCCAGTACTTC
-	TRBV4-1	TRBJ2-7	-	CASSQGTGNSYEQYF	TGCGCCAGCAGCCAAGGTACCGGAAACTCCTACGAGCAGTACTTC
-	TRBV27	TRBJ2-1	TRBD1	CASSLLPGGNEQFF	TGTGCCAGCAGTTTACTCCCAGGGGGAAATGAGCAGTTCTTC
few	TRBV7-9	TRBJ1-1	-	CASSLMAANTEAFF	TGTGCCAGCAGCTTGATGGCAGCTAACACTGAAGCTTTCTTT
-	TRBV29-1	TRBJ2-7	TRBD2	CSVVRTSGSEQYF	TGCAGCGTCGTGAGGACTAGCGGGAGCGAGCAGTACTTC
-	TRBV5-1	TRBJ2-3	-	CASSLVGTDTQYF	TGCGCCAGCAGCTTGGTCGGCACAGATACGCAGTATTTT
-	TRBV6-5	TRBJ2-7	-	CASSSLGTKSYEQYF	TGTGCCAGCAGTTCCCTCGGGACAAAATCCTACGAGCAGTACTTC
few	TRBV5-1	TRBJ2-5	-	CASSFGGEETQYF	TGCGCCAGCAGCTTCGGCGGAGAAGAGACCCAGTACTTC
few	TRBV10-3	TRBJ2-7	-	CAIRDTLAYEQYF	TGTGCCATCAGGGACACTCTTGCCTACGAGCAGTACTTC
few	TRBV5-1	TRBJ2-6	-	CASSLGPGAGANVLTF	TGCGCCAGCAGCTTGGGGCCAGGGGCTGGGGCCAACGTCCTGACTTTC
-	TRBV29-1	TRBJ2-3	-	CSVLWGPFTDTQYF	TGCAGCGTTCTATGGGGTCCCTTCACAGATACGCAGTATTTT
few	TRBV5-4	TRBJ2-5	-	CASSLGLGKETQYF	TGTGCCAGCAGCTTGGGACTGGGGAAAGAGACCCAGTACTTC
-	TRBV2	TRBJ2-5	-	CASSDRYQETQYF	TGTGCCAGCAGTGACAGATACCAAGAGACCCAGTACTTC
few	TRBV7-2	TRBJ2-7	TRBD2	CASSLRLAGRYEQYF	TGTGCCAGCAGCTTAAGGCTAGCGGGTCGCTACGAGCAGTACTTC
-	TRBV5-5	TRBJ1-5	-	CASSVSLGPQHF	TGTGCCAGCAGCGTATCCCTAGGGCCCCAGCATTTT
-	TRBV5-1	TRBJ2-1	TRBD2	CASSLWGTSGSFDNEQFF	TGCGCCAGCAGCTTGTGGGGTACGAGCGGGAGTTTTGACAATGAGCAGTTCTTC
once	TRBV11-2	TRBJ2-1	-	CASSLGYNEQFF	TGTGCCAGCAGCTTGGGCTACAATGAGCAGTTCTTC
-	TRBV7-3	TRBJ2-1	TRBD2	CASSQWVGRDNEQFF	TGTGCCAGCAGCCAATGGGTCGGGAGGGACAATGAGCAGTTCTTC
few	TRBV19	TRBJ2-7	-	CASRSRDHNTYEQYF	TGTGCCAGTAGAAGCCGGGATCATAACACCTACGAGCAGTACTTC
-	TRBV7-2	TRBJ1-5	TRBD1	CASSFTGDQPQHF	TGTGCCAGCAGCTTCACAGGGGATCAGCCCCAGCATTTT
-	TRBV11-2	TRBJ2-1	-	CASNSRPSREQFF	TGTGCCAGCAACAGCCGCCCCAGCCGTGAGCAGTTCTTC
few	TRBV30	TRBJ2-7	-	CAWSVAGSSYEQYF	TGTGCCTGGAGTGTCGCGGGGAGCTCCTACGAGCAGTACTTC
-	TRBV9	TRBJ2-7	-	CASSATGSPREQYF	TGTGCCAGCAGCGCGACCGGGAGCCCCAGAGAGCAGTACTTC
-	TRBV2	TRBJ2-6	-	CASSEGGRSGANVLTF	TGTGCCAGCAGTGAAGGTGGCCGCTCTGGGGCCAACGTCCTGACTTTC
-	TRBV4-2	TRBJ2-1	-	CASSTRQVYNEQFF	TGTGCCAGCAGCACGCGCCAGGTTTACAATGAGCAGTTCTTC
-	TRBV9	TRBJ2-1	-	CASSAGTGPDNEQFF	TGTGCCAGCAGCGCTGGGACTGGACCCGATAATGAGCAGTTCTTC
-	TRBV29-1	TRBJ1-2	-	CSVESRGYGYTF	TGCAGCGTTGAATCCCGGGGGTATGGCTACACCTTC
few	TRBV9	TRBJ1-3	-	CASSVDMGSGNTIYF	TGTGCCAGCAGCGTAGATATGGGCTCTGGAAACACCATATATTTT
-	TRBV28	TRBJ2-7	-	CASSAPWDTRRIGEQYF	TGTGCCAGCAGCGCCCCCTGGGACACCAGAAGGATAGGCGAGCAGTACTTC
-	TRBV28	TRBJ2-7	TRBD2	CASSLRLAGGREQYF	TGTGCCAGCAGTCTACGGCTAGCGGGAGGGCGCGAGCAGTACTTC
few	TRBV28	TRBJ2-5	TRBD2	CASSRTSGRYQETQYF	TGTGCCAGCAGTCGGACTAGCGGGAGATACCAAGAGACCCAGTACTTC
-	TRBV28	TRBJ1-2	-	CASSNGIYGYTF	TGTGCCAGCAGCAATGGGATCTACGGCTACACCTTC
few	TRBV4-1	TRBJ2-3	-	CASSLIGSGTQYF	TGCGCCAGCAGCCTCATAGGGAGCGGTACGCAGTATTTT
-	TRBV7-6	TRBJ2-7	TRBD1	CASSLEAAGTGGYEQYF	TGTGCCAGCAGCTTAGAGGCGGCGGGGACAGGGGGCTACGAGCAGTACTTC
few	TRBV30	TRBJ2-2	-	CAWSVLFRDTGELFF	TGTGCCTGGAGTGTATTGTTTCGGGACACCGGGGAGCTGTTTTTT
-	TRBV2	TRBJ2-3	-	CASSERAHTQYF	TGTGCCAGCAGTGAACGGGCCCATACGCAGTATTTT
-	TRBV29-1	TRBJ1-1	-	CSVQEYLNTEAFF	TGCAGCGTTCAGGAATACCTGAACACTGAAGCTTTCTTT
-	TRBV30	TRBJ2-6	-	CAWSVPWGGSGANVLTF	TGTGCCTGGAGTGTACCTTGGGGAGGCTCTGGGGCCAACGTCCTGACTTTC
-	TRBV7-3	TRBJ1-1	-	CASSQGNTEAFF	TGTGCCAGCAGTCAGGGGAACACTGAAGCTTTCTTT
few	TRBV5-1	TRBJ1-1	-	CASSPRAGAINTEAFF	TGCGCCAGCAGCCCCCGTGCGGGGGCGATAAACACTGAAGCTTTCTTT
-	TRBV30	TRBJ2-5	-	CAWRLGSLQGTQYF	TGTGCCTGGAGGCTGGGCAGCCTACAAGGGACCCAGTACTTC
-	TRBV27	TRBJ2-1	TRBD1	CASSLFGQGASSEQFF	TGTGCCAGCAGTTTATTTGGACAGGGGGCTTCTAGTGAGCAGTTCTTC
-	TRBV28	TRBJ1-2	-	CASSLGDYGYTF	TGTGCCAGCAGTTTAGGGGACTATGGCTACACCTTC
few	TRBV18	TRBJ2-7	TRBD1	CASSRLTGSEDEQYF	TGTGCCAGCTCACGGTTGACAGGGTCAGAGGACGAGCAGTACTTC
-	TRBV14	TRBJ1-2	-	CASSQTGRGYTF	TGTGCCAGCAGTCAGACGGGGAGAGGCTACACCTTC
-	TRBV7-2	TRBJ2-2	-	CASSLNTGELFF	TGTGCCAGCAGCTTGAATACCGGGGAGCTGTTTTTT